One sample yielded the 27 T cell receptor beta chains listed below, sequenced in a study of shared clonotypes between healthy human individuals. Measured with immunoSEQ multiplex PCR; TCRdb has only the in-frame clones, and not every one. The sample contains roughly 2.5 million clones, over 85% of which appear only once. The sequenced sample consisted of naive CD4+ T cells sorted from blood. This sample's subset: CD45RA+ positively selected. The receptors come from a man aged 18 to 29 in good health.

The chain recombines TRBV7-9 with TRBJ1-6; TRBD1 agrees at 7 bases. The CDR3 totals 15 residues. After removal of 5 bases from V and 5 bases from J, the junction contained 6 bases not matched to a gene. Germline-derived CDR1 and CDR2 are SEHNR and FQNEAQ (reference sequence). The CDR3 here is CASSAQGTNNSPLHF. CDR3 nucleotide sequence: TGTGCCAGCAGCGCACAGGGGACTAATAATTCACCCCTCCACTTT.

This clone was seen just once. The CDR3 nucleotides read TGTGCCAGCAGCTCCGCCCCCTCTGGGGCCAACGTCCTGACTTTC. This encodes CASSSAPSGANVLTF. The rearrangement links TRBV7-8 to TRBJ2-6; unclear D gene. The CDR3 loop spans 15 amino acids. Germline lookup yields CDR1 SGHVS and CDR2 FQNEAQ. V gave up 4 bases and J gave up 0 bases, with 7 bases separating them.

The V gene is TRBV6-5, the J gene TRBJ2-3, with D possibly being TRBD2 (5 bases). CDR1 MNHEY and CDR2 SVGAGI come from the germline V gene. Trimming took 5 bases from V and 2 from J, leaving 11 bases between them. The CDR3 runs 14 residues. CDR3 DNA sequence: TGTGCCAGCAGTAAGCCGGGAAACACAGATACGCAGTATTTT. It translates to CASSKPGNTDTQYF.

The count of this clone is one. The rearrangement joins TRBV5-1 to TRBJ1-2, with 9 positions matching TRBD1. The CDR3 extends over 15 amino acids. Trimming took 4 bases from V and 5 from J; bases not matched to a gene: 9. The germline CDR1 and CDR2 sequences are SGHRS and YFSETQ. The CDR3 nucleotides are TGCGCCAGCAGCAAGGGACAGGGAGACACTTATGGCTACACCTTC. It translates to CASSKGQGDTYGYTF.

The chain joins TRBV5-1 to TRBJ2-7; D is possibly TRBD2 (5 bases). Deletions cut 0 bases from V and 3 bases from J, with 10 bases between. The CDR3 length is 14 residues. CDR1 and CDR2 (germline): SGHRS, YFSETQ. The CDR3 coding sequence is TGCGCCAGCAGCTTGGCCCCGGGGTTCTACGAGCAGTACTTC. Translation: CASSLAPGFYEQYF.

V is TRBV4-1 and J is TRBJ2-2; a weak D match, TRBD1 (6 bases). CDR3 length equals 14 residues. V gave up 6 bases and J gave up 1 base, with 9 bases separating them. Germline CDR1 MGHRA, CDR2 YSYEKL. CDR3 region: CASSRQVNTGELFF. CDR3 sequence (DNA): TGCGCCAGCAGTCGACAGGTGAACACCGGGGAGCTGTTTTTT.

Note on this clone: The same CDR3 can be traced to other DNA sequences in this sample. The chain couples TRBV5-4 to TRBJ1-1; 8 nucleotides align to TRBD1. The length of the CDR3 is 14 residues. V dropped 4 bases and J dropped 2; count of bases not matched to a gene: 4. Germline assignment: CDR1 SGHNT and CDR2 YYREEE (reference sequence). CDR3 in amino acids: CASSPGQGNTEAFF. The CDR3, as DNA: TGTGCCAGCAGCCCCGGACAGGGCAACACTGAAGCTTTCTTT. Complete variable domain (other parts from reference TRBV5-4 and TRBJ1-1): ETGVTQSPTHLIKTRGQQVTLRCSSQSGHNTVSWYQQALGQGPQFIFQYYREEENGRGNFPPRFSGLQFPNYSSELNVNALELDDSALYLCASSPGQGNTEAFFGQGTRLTVV.

The V gene is TRBV6-1, the J gene TRBJ2-7, with 8 bases fitting TRBD2. The germline V gene has CDR1 MNHNS and CDR2 SASEGT. V lost 8 bases and J lost 2; bases outside the gene matches: 8. CDR3 length: 14 amino acids. CDR3 sequence (DNA): TGTGCCAGCCTGGACGGGGGGGGTCCCTACGAGCAGTACTTC. Translation gives CASLDGGGPYEQYF.

CDR3 DNA sequence: TGTGCCAGCAGTCCCTCCACCTACGAGCAGTACTTC. Protein product: CASSPSTYEQYF. J is TRBJ2-7 and V is TRBV6-5; D is undetermined. The CDR3 extends over 12 amino acids. Per germline, CDR1 MNHEY and CDR2 SVGAGI. The germline V and J ends were trimmed by 5 bases and 2 bases, with 7 bases remaining between them.

The chain links TRBV9 to TRBJ1-2, with D maybe TRBD1 (6 bases). CDR3 size: 15 residues. In germline, CDR1 is SGDLS, CDR2 YYNGEE. V shed 5 bases and J shed 2 bases, with 16 bases lying between them. The CDR3 region has the DNA TGTGCCAGCAGTGGTTCGCCCACAGGGAACTATGGCTACACCTTC. Protein product: CASSGSPTGNYGYTF. Looking up the rest from reference TRBV9 and TRBJ1-2 gives the full variable domain: DSGVTQTPKHLITATGQRVTLRCSPRSGDLSVYWYQQSLDQGLQFLIQYYNGEERAKGNILERFSAQQFPDLHSELNLSSLELGDSALYFCASSGSPTGNYGYTFGSGTRLTVV.

The genes are TRBV6-5 and TRBJ1-3; D unresolved. Germline V CDR1 and CDR2: MNHEY, SVGAGI. V lost 10 bases and J lost 0, with 7 bases in between. The CDR3 totals 12 residues. The CDR3 nucleotides are TGTGCCACCATAGCCTCTGGAAACACCATATATTTT. It specifies CATIASGNTIYF.

The rearrangement links TRBV13 to TRBJ1-6; a weak D match, TRBD1 (6 bases). The CDR3 is 13 amino acids. Trimming removed 6 bases at V and 7 bases at J, with 10 bases between. Germline lookup yields CDR1 PRHDT and CDR2 FYEKMQ (reference sequence). CDR3 in amino acids: CASRYRENSPLHF. The CDR3 region has the DNA TGTGCCAGCAGGTACAGGGAAAATTCACCCCTCCACTTT.

This sequence joins TRBV20-1 and TRBJ2-7; tentatively, D is TRBD2 (6 bases). The length of the CDR3 is 11 residues. V shed 7 bases and J shed 4 bases, with 11 bases lying between them. Germline CDR1 DFQATT, CDR2 SNEGSKA (reference sequence). This chain's CDR3 is CSGLAGYEQYF. The CDR3 DNA follows: TGCAGTGGTCTGGCGGGGTACGAGCAGTACTTC.

V and J are TRBV5-6 and TRBJ1-1, with 7 nucleotides matching TRBD1. V gave up 3 bases and J gave up 0 bases; unmatched junction bases: 8. CDR1 SGHDT and CDR2 YYEEEE come from the germline V gene. The CDR3 runs 16 residues. The CDR3 DNA sequence: TGTGCCAGCAGCTCCCGGACAGGAAGAATGAACACTGAAGCTTTCTTT. Residues: CASSSRTGRMNTEAFF.

The V call is TRBV4-1, the J call TRBJ2-3; D unresolved. The CDR3 has 17 amino acids. Germline values: CDR1 MGHRA, CDR2 YSYEKL. The V and J ends lost 0 bases and 0 bases respectively, with 13 bases between them. CDR3 nucleotide sequence: TGCGCCAGCAGCCAAGAAAAGCACTGGACGAGCACAGATACGCAGTATTTT. Protein product: CASSQEKHWTSTDTQYF.

The V gene is TRBV12-5, the J gene TRBJ2-1; D not resolved. The CDR3 spans 14 residues. Germline lookup yields CDR1 LGHNT and CDR2 FRNRAP. Between the trimmed V and J ends, which lost 0 bases and 7 bases, there was a span of 10 bases. The CDR3 region is CASGLVKGRNEQFF. CDR3 in DNA: TGTGCTAGTGGTTTGGTAAAGGGCAGAAATGAGCAGTTCTTC. The variable domain in full, completed from reference TRBV12-5 and TRBJ2-1, reads DARVTQTPRHKVTEMGQEVTMRCQPILGHNTVFWYRQTMMQGLELLAYFRNRAPLDDSGMPKDRFSAEMPDATLATLKIQPSEPRDSAVYFCASGLVKGRNEQFFGPGTRLTVL.

DNA of the CDR3: TGTGCCAGCAGCGTAGCGGACAGGGGAGGTTCCTACGAGCAGTACTTC. It translates to CASSVADRGGSYEQYF. The chain uses TRBV9 and TRBJ2-7; 9 nucleotides align to TRBD1. With 0 bases clipped from V and 1 base from J, the junction kept 5 bases outside the gene matches. The germline gives CDR1 SGDLS, CDR2 YYNGEE. This CDR3 contains 16 residues.

The V and J genes are TRBV27 and TRBJ2-7, with TRBD1 matching 8 bases. The CDR3 totals 14 residues. The germline V gene encodes CDR1 MNHEY and CDR2 SMNVEV (reference sequence). The V segment lost 3 bases and the J segment 5 bases; nucleotides outside the gene matches: 6. DNA for the CDR3: TGTGCCAGCAGTTTTACAGGGGGTGGGAACGAGCAGTACTTC. Its translation is CASSFTGGGNEQYF.

V gene TRBV7-9 combines with J gene TRBJ1-4; D gene uncertain. The V gene's germline CDR1 is SEHNR and CDR2 FQNEAQ (reference sequence). The CDR3 runs 14 residues. V dropped 1 base and J dropped 8 bases, with 11 bases sitting between them. The CDR3 sequence: CASSLEQIGEKLFF. The CDR3 region has the DNA TGTGCCAGCAGCTTAGAACAGATAGGGGAAAAACTGTTTTTT.

This clone was observed once. The CDR3 nucleotides read TGTGCCAGCAGCCTCGGGGGCCCCGAGGGAGCTTTCTTT. It codes for CASSLGGPEGAFF. V gene TRBV7-9 combines with J gene TRBJ1-1; weak D call: TRBD1 (6 bases). V lost 5 bases and J lost 10, with 17 bases in between. The CDR3 sequence is 13 residues long. From germline, CDR1 is SEHNR and CDR2 FQNEAQ (reference sequence).

The chain recombines TRBV6-1 with TRBJ1-2; unclear D gene. V lost 8 bases and J lost 2, with 15 bases in between. The CDR3 is 14 residues long. The germline CDR1 and CDR2 sequences are MNHNS and SASEGT. This chain's CDR3 is CASRLHKGNYGYTF. The DNA of the CDR3 is TGTGCCAGCCGCCTCCACAAAGGGAACTATGGCTACACCTTC.

The genes are TRBV18 and TRBJ2-2; 7 positions agree with TRBD2. The CDR3 is 15 amino acids. Germline-derived CDR1 and CDR2 are KGHSH and LQKENI. With V trimmed by 3 bases and J by 6 bases, 7 bases remained unmatched. The CDR3 coding sequence is TGTGCCAGCTCACCCCCGGGAGGTTCTTCCGGGGAGCTGTTTTTT. It yields the protein CASSPPGGSSGELFF.

The chain recombines TRBV11-3 with TRBJ1-4; D gene ambiguous. CDR3 size: 13 residues. Germline V lookup: CDR1 SGHNT, CDR2 YENEEA. V dropped 5 bases and J dropped 8 bases, with 12 bases sitting between them. As DNA, the CDR3 is TGTGCCAGCAGCCGGACGGTAGGGGAAAAACTGTTTTTT. It encodes CASSRTVGEKLFF.

This chain links TRBV30 with TRBJ2-7; 8 bases match TRBD1. Trimming cost V 0 bases and J 7 bases; bases outside gene matches: 11. Germline CDR1 reads GTSNPN; CDR2 reads SVGIG (reference sequence). There are 15 residues in the CDR3. As DNA, the CDR3 is TGTGCCTGGAGTGTCGTCGGCAGGGGGCTGGGGGAGCAGTACTTC. Its protein is CAWSVVGRGLGEQYF.

The gene calls are TRBV15 and TRBJ2-7; TRBD1 matches at 9 bases. The CDR3 contains 15 residues. With 3 bases clipped from V and 2 bases from J, the junction kept 5 bases outside the gene matches. Germline V gives CDR1 LNHNV, CDR2 YYDKDF (reference sequence). Here the CDR3 reads CATSSPGTGTYEQYF. The CDR3 DNA reads TGTGCCACCAGCAGCCCTGGGACAGGGACCTACGAGCAGTACTTC.

V and J are TRBV5-6 and TRBJ2-7; the D gene is possibly TRBD2 (6 bases). Trimming took off 4 bases at V and 1 base at J, with 15 bases between the two ends. The germline CDR1 and CDR2 sequences are SGHDT and YYEEEE. The CDR3 runs 15 residues. The CDR3 DNA reads TGTGCCAGCAGCCCGGTGGGGGAGGTATCCTACGAGCAGTACTTC. It codes for CASSPVGEVSYEQYF.

The gene calls are TRBV5-6 and TRBJ2-1, with D unresolved. The CDR3 spans 14 residues. Trimming took 2 bases from V and 5 from J, leaving 11 bases between them. CDR1 and CDR2 (germline): SGHDT, YYEEEE. CDR3 sequence (DNA): TGTGCCAGCAGCTTTCTAGGTCTGGACAATGAGCAGTTCTTC. Amino acid sequence: CASSFLGLDNEQFF. Based on the CDR3 plus reference TRBV5-6 and TRBJ2-1, the full variable domain is DAGVTQSPTHLIKTRGQQVTLRCSPKSGHDTVSWYQQALGQGPQFIFQYYEEEERQRGNFPDRFSGHQFPNYSSELNVNALLLGDSALYLCASSFLGLDNEQFFGPGTRLTVL.